One and the same sample provided the 5 T cell receptor beta chains below, sequenced in a study of cytomegalovirus exposure and HLA in healthy donors. Use of 60 Vbeta and 13 Jbeta primers characterized the PCR. Assay: immunoSEQ multiplex PCR; the TCRdb copy retains only in-frame clones and omits some. The sample includes about 110,000 clones, approximately 84% of them seen just once. The sequencing input was PBMCs. These TCRs come from a man aged 30 to 39 in good health and CMV-seronegative.

This clone was counted once. The CDR3 DNA sequence: TGTGCCTTGGGACAGGGGCGTGCAACTAATGAAAAACTGTTTTTT. It codes for CALGQGRATNEKLFF. V and J are TRBV28 and TRBJ1-4, with 10 bases matching TRBD1. Germline values: CDR1 MDHEN, CDR2 SYDVKM. There are 15 residues in the CDR3. The ends lost 11 bases at V and 0 bases at J; junction bases unmatched: 6.

This sequence joins TRBV27 and TRBJ1-1; D call uncertain. V lost 5 bases to trimming and J lost 8 bases, with 12 bases between them. The CDR3 has 12 amino acids. CDR1 is MNHEY and CDR2 is SMNVEV in the germline V gene (reference sequence). CDR3 sequence (DNA): TGTGCCAGCAGTGGCTCTCCAGGCGAAGCTTTCTTT. Its translation: CASSGSPGEAFF.

The chain uses TRBV10-1 and TRBJ2-5; 7 positions agree with TRBD2. The ends lost 3 bases at V and 5 bases at J; junction bases unmatched: 6. Per germline, CDR1 WNHNN and CDR2 SYGVQD (reference sequence). This CDR3 has 14 residues. CDR3 DNA sequence: TGCGCCAGCAGTGAAATAGCCGGGGGGGAGACCCAGTACTTC. Its translation: CASSEIAGGETQYF.

The rearrangement links TRBV7-9 to TRBJ1-4; D not certain. Germline-derived CDR1 and CDR2 are SEHNR and FQNEAQ (reference sequence). This CDR3 is 15 amino acids long. The V end lost 0 bases, the J end lost 7 bases, and 12 bases lay between the germline ends. The CDR3 sequence: CASSLAVQEGEKLFF. DNA of the CDR3: TGTGCCAGCAGCTTAGCGGTCCAGGAGGGTGAAAAACTGTTTTTT.

The chain has TRBV2 and TRBJ2-5; the match to TRBD1 covers 11 bases. Germline V gene sequence: CDR1 SNHLY, CDR2 FYNNEI. The CDR3 loop spans 14 amino acids. Trimming cost V 7 bases and J 5 bases; bases outside gene matches: 6. The CDR3 nucleotides are TGTGCCAGCAAGGACAGGGGGCTTGGGGAGACCCAGTACTTC. This translates into CASKDRGLGETQYF.